The 15 T cell receptor beta chains below all came from one sample that was sequenced in a study of OX40 agonist ivuxolimab in advanced cancers. Receptor libraries were prepared by the immunoSEQ multiplex PCR assay. As stored in TCRdb, this immuneACCESS dataset retains in-frame rearrangements with V and J assigned. A fraction of the clones does not appear; measured against another copy, unresolved V genes explain less than half of the discrepancy, and the remainder lacks a known reason. Present in this sample are just over 70,000 clones, roughly 89% of which were seen just once. Roughly 0.8% of the sample goes to the ten largest clones. Sequencing used CD4+ or CD8+ T cells sorted from blood, obtained in a trial of the OX40 agonist ivuxolimab. These receptors were obtained from an adult with an advanced solid tumor such as melanoma, head and neck, liver or kidney cancer.

The chain is built from TRBV29-1 and TRBJ1-2; no definite D call. Trimming cost V 5 bases and J 6 bases, with 10 bases left between them. The CDR3 is 11 amino acids. CDR1 SQVTM and CDR2 ANQGSEA come from the germline V gene. CDR3 amino acids: CSVLSDDGYTF. The CDR3 coding sequence is TGCAGCGTTCTCTCGGACGATGGCTACACCTTC. Looking up the rest from reference TRBV29-1 and TRBJ1-2 gives the full variable domain: SAVISQKPSRDICQRGTSLTIQCQVDSQVTMMFWYRQQPGQSLTLIATANQGSEATYESGFVIDKFPISRPNLTFSTLTVSNMSPEDSSIYLCSVLSDDGYTFGSGTRLTVV.

The chain employs TRBV2 and TRBJ2-7, with 9 bases identical to TRBD1. CDR3 size: 13 residues. Trimming removed 5 bases from V and 7 bases from J; junction bases left unmatched: 6. Germline CDR1 and CDR2: SNHLY and FYNNEI. CDR3 sequence: CASSFGTGREQYF. The CDR3 coding sequence is TGTGCCAGCAGTTTCGGGACAGGGCGAGAGCAGTACTTC.

For this clone: Other DNA variants within this sample encode the same CDR3. V and J are TRBV23-1 and TRBJ1-1, with 7 bases aligning to TRBD1. TRBV23-1 is filed as an ORF, its function uncertain. The J segment lost 2 bases and the V segment lost 3 bases, leaving 15 bases of the junction unmatched. The CDR3 is 18 amino acids. The CDR3 DNA is TGCGCCAGCAGTCACTACGACAGGGAGATTGCTGGAAACACTGAAGCTTTCTTT. As protein: CASSHYDREIAGNTEAFF.

The gene calls are TRBV5-1 and TRBJ2-5; D assignment may be TRBD1 or TRBD2 (5 bases each). The germline V gene encodes CDR1 SGHRS and CDR2 YFSETQ. The V end was cut by 6 bases, the J end by 1 base, with 16 bases between. CDR3 size: 15 residues. CDR3 coding DNA: TGCGCCAGCACACTGGGACCGTACTTCCAAGAGACCCAGTACTTC. Translation gives CASTLGPYFQETQYF.

The J gene is TRBJ1-4, the V gene TRBV30; D is undetermined. CDR3 length: 14 amino acids. Trimming left V 0 bases short and J 7 bases short, with 12 bases between. Germline CDR1 is GTSNPN and CDR2 is SVGIG (reference sequence). CDR3 nucleotides: TGTGCCTGGAGTGTACGCCAGGTTGCTGAAAAACTGTTTTTT. This encodes CAWSVRQVAEKLFF.

The chain recombines TRBV25-1 with TRBJ2-7; D gene unclear. Germline values: CDR1 MGHDK, CDR2 SYGVNS. This CDR3 comprises 14 residues. The germline V and J ends were trimmed by 3 bases and 4 bases, with 13 bases remaining between them. The CDR3 sequence: CASSDGRIPYEQYF. The CDR3 bases are TGTGCCAGCAGTGACGGACGGATTCCGTACGAGCAGTACTTC.

This clone was detected once. The J gene is TRBJ2-1, the V gene TRBV28; the match to TRBD2 covers 12 bases. Trimming removed 2 bases from V and 8 bases from J; junction bases left unmatched: 10. The CDR3 has 17 residues. CDR1 is MDHEN and CDR2 is SYDVKM in the germline V gene. The chain's CDR3 is CASSLTLTSGRSYEQFF. The CDR3 nucleotides read TGTGCCAGCAGTTTAACTCTGACTAGCGGGAGATCTTATGAGCAGTTCTTC.

This clone came up a few times. The CDR3 DNA is TGTGCCAGCAGTCTAGACACTAGCACAGATACGCAGTATTTT. It translates to CASSLDTSTDTQYF. This rearrangement joins TRBV6-4 to TRBJ2-3; D remains ambiguous. V was pared by 5 bases and J by 0 bases, with 9 bases between. The CDR3 loop spans 14 amino acids. Germline-derived CDR1 and CDR2 are MRHNA and SNTAGT.

The chain uses TRBV14 and TRBJ2-7; D uncertain. Trimming took 4 bases from V and 4 from J, leaving 8 bases between them. The CDR3 sequence is 12 residues long. CDR1 SGHDN and CDR2 FVKESK come from the germline V gene. CDR3 nucleotides: TGTGCCAGCAGCCCCCTAGGGTACGAGCAGTACTTC. Translated: CASSPLGYEQYF. The variable domain in full, completed from reference TRBV14 and TRBJ2-7, reads EAGVTQFPSHSVIEKGQTVTLRCDPISGHDNLYWYRRVMGKEIKFLLHFVKESKQDESGMPNNRFLAERTGGTYSTLKVQPAELEDSGVYFCASSPLGYEQYFGPGTRLTVT.

The chain has TRBV4-3 and TRBJ2-3; possible D gene TRBD1, 6 bases. Germline V gives CDR1 LGHNA, CDR2 YSLEER. This CDR3 has 15 residues. Trimming took off 2 bases at V and 6 bases at J, with 15 bases between the two ends. The CDR3: CASSQRDNPWDTQYF. The CDR3 region has the DNA TGCGCCAGCAGCCAACGGGACAACCCTTGGGATACGCAGTATTTT.

V is TRBV14 and J is TRBJ2-5, with D perhaps TRBD2 (5 bases). The CDR3 is 16 amino acids. The germline V gene encodes CDR1 SGHDN and CDR2 FVKESK. Trimming removed 1 base from V and 11 bases from J, with 23 bases in between. The CDR3: CASSQARGLRASEQYF. The CDR3 bases are TGTGCCAGCAGCCAAGCCCGGGGATTACGAGCTAGTGAGCAGTACTTC.

The V and J genes are TRBV10-1 and TRBJ1-1, with a tentative D call TRBD1 (5 bases). V lost 11 bases to trimming and J lost 5 bases, with 27 bases between them. This CDR3 region has 16 residues. Germline V gene lookup returns CDR1 WNHNN and CDR2 SYGVQD (reference sequence). The CDR3 nucleotides read TGCGCCTTAAGTTTAGGAAGTTGGGGGGGGAGGACTGAAGCTTTCTTT. The encoded protein is CALSLGSWGGRTEAFF.

The chain uses TRBV5-6 and TRBJ1-3, with D hard to call. Germline V CDR1 and CDR2: SGHDT, YYEEEE. The ends were cut back, 1 base at V and 7 bases at J, with 9 bases in the middle. The CDR3 totals 13 residues. CDR3 sequence (DNA): TGTGCCAGCAGCTTGAAGGTCGGGAACACCATATATTTT. Amino acids: CASSLKVGNTIYF.

The V and J genes are TRBV9 and TRBJ2-1, with 7 bases lining up with TRBD2. The junction had 5 bases not matched to a gene; V was cut back by 0 bases and J by 2 bases. The length of the CDR3 is 16 residues. The V gene's germline CDR1 is SGDLS and CDR2 YYNGEE. In DNA form, the CDR3 reads TGTGCCAGCAGCGTAGAAGACGGGAGGACCTACAATGAGCAGTTCTTC. Translation gives CASSVEDGRTYNEQFF. Full variable domain (missing parts from reference TRBV9 and TRBJ2-1): DSGVTQTPKHLITATGQRVTLRCSPRSGDLSVYWYQQSLDQGLQFLIQYYNGEERAKGNILERFSAQQFPDLHSELNLSSLELGDSALYFCASSVEDGRTYNEQFFGPGTRLTVL.

This chain uses TRBV7-3 with TRBJ2-6; either TRBD1 or TRBD2 may supply D (5 bases each). CDR3 length: 14 residues. The V end was cut by 10 bases, the J end by 2 bases, with 12 bases between. The germline gives CDR1 SGHTA, CDR2 FQGTGA. CDR3 nucleotides: TGTGCCACTGCCATGGGGGCTGGGGCCAACGTCCTGACTTTC. Translating it yields CATAMGAGANVLTF.